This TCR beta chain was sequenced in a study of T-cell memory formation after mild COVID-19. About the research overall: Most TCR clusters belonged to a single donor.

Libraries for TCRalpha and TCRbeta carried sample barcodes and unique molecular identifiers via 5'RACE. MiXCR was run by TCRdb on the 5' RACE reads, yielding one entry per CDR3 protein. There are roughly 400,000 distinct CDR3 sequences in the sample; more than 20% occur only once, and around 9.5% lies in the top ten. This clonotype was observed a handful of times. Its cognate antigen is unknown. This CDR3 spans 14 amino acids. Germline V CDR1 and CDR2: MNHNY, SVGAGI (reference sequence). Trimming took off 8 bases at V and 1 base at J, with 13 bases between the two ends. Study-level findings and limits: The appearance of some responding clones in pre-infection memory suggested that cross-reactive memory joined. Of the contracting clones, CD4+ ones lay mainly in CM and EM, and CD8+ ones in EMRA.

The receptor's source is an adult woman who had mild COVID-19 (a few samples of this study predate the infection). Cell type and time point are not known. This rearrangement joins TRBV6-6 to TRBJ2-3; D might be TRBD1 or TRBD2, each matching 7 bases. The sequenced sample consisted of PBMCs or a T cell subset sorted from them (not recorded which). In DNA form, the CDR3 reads TGTGCCAGCCTTCAGGGGGGGCGCACAGATACGCAGTATTTT. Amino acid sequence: CASLQGGRTDTQYF.